The 28 T cell receptor beta chains presented below share a single source sample, sequenced in a study of blood T cell repertoires in COVID-19. Here immunoSEQ multiplex PCR was the method, and the copy in TCRdb shows in-frame clones only, minus some. The sample includes about 180,000 clones, roughly 87% seen only once; the top ten take about 6.5%. The sequenced sample consisted of PBMCs or T cells enriched from blood (not recorded which). These receptors originate from a woman between 45 and 65 years old who had recovered from COVID-19.

The rearrangement joins TRBV24-1 to TRBJ1-2; D is uncertain. V was cut by 4 bases and J by 7 bases, with 18 bases left in between. Germline CDR1 and CDR2: KGHDR and SFDVKD. This CDR3 has 15 amino acids. This CDR3 is CATSDPAGSTSGYTF. CDR3 sequence (DNA): TGTGCCACCAGTGACCCCGCGGGGTCCACGAGTGGCTACACCTTC.

V and J are TRBV7-9 and TRBJ2-1; D gene ambiguous. Trimming shortened V by 5 bases and J by 9 bases, and 17 bases separated the two germline ends. In germline, CDR1 is SEHNR, CDR2 FQNEAQ (reference sequence). The CDR3 has 14 amino acids. The CDR3 DNA sequence: TGTGCCAGCAGCCCCTCCCGCGGCCACTTTGAGCAGTTCTTC. Residues: CASSPSRGHFEQFF.

V gene TRBV6-5 combines with J gene TRBJ2-1; 7 bases are shared with TRBD2. The CDR3 length is 15 residues. The germline V gene has CDR1 MNHEY and CDR2 SVGAGI. V lost 2 bases, J lost 4 bases, and 5 bases stayed unmatched. CDR3 bases: TGTGCCAGCAGTTACCGGGACTACCCGTACAATGAGCAGTTCTTC. Translated: CASSYRDYPYNEQFF.

J is TRBJ1-2 and V is TRBV30; D perhaps matches TRBD1 (6 bases). CDR1 is GTSNPN and CDR2 is SVGIG in the germline V gene (reference sequence). The ends were cut back, 5 bases at V and 7 bases at J, with 11 bases in the middle. The CDR3 is made up of 11 amino acids. This chain's CDR3 is CAWLRGVGYTF. The DNA for the CDR3 is TGTGCCTGGCTCAGGGGAGTTGGCTACACCTTC.

This chain connects TRBV11-2 to TRBJ2-2; 15 positions match TRBD2. CDR1 is SGHAT and CDR2 is FQNNGV in the germline V gene. The CDR3 is 19 amino acids. The V gene end was trimmed by 5 bases and the J gene end by 4 bases; junction bases not matched to a gene: 11. CDR3 nucleotide sequence: TGTGCCAGCAGCCCCAGAAGGACTAGCGGGAGGGGTATCACCGGGGAGCTGTTTTTT. Protein sequence: CASSPRRTSGRGITGELFF.

CDR3: CASSSLAGEDEQFF. The CDR3 DNA sequence: TGTGCCAGCTCATCCCTCGCGGGAGAGGATGAGCAGTTCTTC. The V call is TRBV18, the J call TRBJ2-1; 7 bases fit TRBD2. Germline trimming cut 5 bases from V and 8 bases from J; bases unmatched to any gene: 9. The length of the CDR3 is 14 residues. Germline loops: CDR1 KGHSH, CDR2 LQKENI.

The chain recombines TRBV18 with TRBJ2-7; D perhaps matches TRBD1 (6 bases). Germline lookup yields CDR1 KGHSH and CDR2 LQKENI. This CDR3 has 13 amino acids. V dropped 6 bases and J dropped 3 bases, with 12 bases sitting between them. The DNA of the CDR3 is TGTGCCAGCTCCCGGGACACGGGCTACGAGCAGTACTTC. Its protein product is CASSRDTGYEQYF.

The chain couples TRBV6-5 to TRBJ1-1; D not resolved. V was clipped by 10 bases and J by 1 base, with 7 bases between them. This CDR3 is built from 11 residues. Germline V gene lookup returns CDR1 MNHEY and CDR2 SVGAGI. The CDR3: CATVGNTEAFF. The CDR3 nucleotides are TGTGCCACCGTCGGGAACACTGAAGCTTTCTTT.

The genes are TRBV7-9 and TRBJ2-1, with 9 bases identical to TRBD2. V was pared by 5 bases and J by 0 bases, with 5 bases of the junction left unmatched. Germline V gene lookup returns CDR1 SEHNR and CDR2 FQNEAQ (reference sequence). The CDR3 is 16 residues long. The CDR3: CASSILAGSSYNEQFF. The CDR3 DNA is TGTGCCAGCAGCATCCTAGCGGGGAGCTCCTACAATGAGCAGTTCTTC.

V is TRBV6-4 and J is TRBJ2-3; no clear D gene. The germline V and J ends were trimmed by 0 bases and 0 bases, with 4 bases remaining between them. The length of the CDR3 is 14 residues. Per the germline V gene, CDR1 is MRHNA and CDR2 is SNTAGT. The CDR3, as DNA: TGTGCCAGCAGTGACTCAGCTAGCACAGATACGCAGTATTTT. This sequence encodes CASSDSASTDTQYF.

This chain uses TRBV7-2 with TRBJ2-3; D unresolved. The germline V gene encodes CDR1 SGHTA and CDR2 FQGNSA. The CDR3 has 15 amino acids. V was cut by 5 bases and J by 0 bases, with 12 bases left in between. This CDR3 reads CASSLTRPSTDTQYF. The CDR3 bases are TGTGCCAGCAGCCTGACAAGACCTAGCACAGATACGCAGTATTTT.

This chain joins TRBV7-9 and TRBJ1-1; 8 positions match TRBD1. The germline V gene encodes CDR1 SEHNR and CDR2 FQNEAQ (reference sequence). The CDR3 has 14 residues. The J segment lost 5 bases and the V segment lost 5 bases, leaving 7 bases of the junction unmatched. CDR3 sequence: CASSPGQGWTEAFF. The CDR3 bases are TGTGCCAGCAGCCCAGGACAGGGCTGGACTGAAGCTTTCTTT.

J is TRBJ1-2 and V is TRBV5-1; no clear D gene. The germline V gene encodes CDR1 SGHRS and CDR2 YFSETQ. This CDR3 is built from 13 residues. The V and J ends lost 0 bases and 5 bases respectively, with 8 bases between them. This CDR3 reads CASSLVPDYGYTF. The CDR3 DNA reads as TGCGCCAGCAGCTTGGTGCCAGATTATGGCTACACCTTC.

Worth noting for this clone: An end of the junction does not agree with germline; a read error may underlie this. The chain couples TRBV7-2 to TRBJ2-7, with 8 bases aligning to TRBD1. The CDR3 runs 15 residues. Germline CDR1 reads SGHTA; CDR2 reads FQGNSA. The CDR3 DNA reads TGTGCCAGCAGCCCCAGGGGGCCTACCTCCGACGAGCAGTACTTC. Translating gives CASSPRGPTSDEQYF.

The chain carries TRBV11-2 and TRBJ2-2, with no clear D. CDR3 length equals 16 residues. Germline lookup yields CDR1 SGHAT and CDR2 FQNNGV. Trimming removed 0 bases from V and 1 base from J, with 9 bases in between. CDR3 loop: CASSLDRSGNTGELFF. Written as DNA, the CDR3 is TGTGCCAGCAGCTTAGATCGTAGTGGGAACACCGGGGAGCTGTTTTTT.

The V call is TRBV2, the J call TRBJ2-6, with D unclear. Germline assignment: CDR1 SNHLY and CDR2 FYNNEI. V shed 5 bases and J shed 0 bases, with 11 bases lying between them. The CDR3 consists of 16 residues. The CDR3 DNA reads TGTGCCAGCAGTACCAGACAAGCCTCTGGGGCCAACGTCCTGACTTTC. As protein: CASSTRQASGANVLTF.

The CDR3 protein is CASRLQGSYNEQFF. CDR3 DNA sequence: TGTGCCAGCAGGCTTCAGGGCTCCTACAATGAGCAGTTCTTC. This chain uses TRBV28 with TRBJ2-1; tentatively, D is TRBD1 (5 bases). The CDR3 is 14 residues long. Trimming shortened V by 6 bases and J by 0 bases, and 9 bases separated the two germline ends. Germline V gene sequence: CDR1 MDHEN, CDR2 SYDVKM.

This clone has only one observation. The rearrangement joins TRBV5-1 to TRBJ2-7, with 9 bases lining up with TRBD1. Germline-derived CDR1 and CDR2 are SGHRS and YFSETQ. The CDR3 has 15 residues. Trimming took 0 bases from V and 2 from J; bases not matched to a gene: 3. The CDR3 here is CASSLDRGQPYEQYF. CDR3 nucleotide sequence: TGCGCCAGCAGCTTGGACAGGGGGCAGCCCTACGAGCAGTACTTC.

The CDR3 sequence is CSASSDRGREQPQHF. The CDR3 bases are TGCAGTGCTAGTTCCGACAGGGGGCGAGAACAGCCCCAGCATTTT. The rearrangement joins TRBV20-1 to TRBJ1-5; 10 bases agree with TRBD1. The CDR3 covers 15 residues. Germline values: CDR1 DFQATT, CDR2 SNEGSKA (reference sequence). J was trimmed by 7 bases and V by 3 bases; bases with no gene match: 9.

The gene calls are TRBV4-2 and TRBJ1-5, with a possible D match to TRBD1 (5 bases). Trimming took off 4 bases at V and 7 bases at J, with 14 bases between the two ends. The germline V gene has CDR1 LGHNA and CDR2 YNFKEQ. The CDR3 runs to 14 residues. The chain's CDR3 is CASSLTGVGQPQHF. The CDR3 DNA follows: TGTGCCAGCAGCCTGACGGGGGTGGGGCAGCCCCAGCATTTT.

This chain links TRBV12-3 or TRBV12-4 with TRBJ2-7, with 7 bases identical to TRBD1. CDR3 length: 12 residues. Trimming took 6 bases from V and 5 from J; bases not matched to a gene: 4. CDR3 coding DNA: TGTGCCAGCAGGCAGGGGGTCGACGAGCAGTACTTC. It translates to CASRQGVDEQYF.

The V gene is TRBV19, the J gene TRBJ1-3; D uncertain. Germline V gene sequence: CDR1 LNHDA, CDR2 SQIVND (reference sequence). The length of the CDR3 is 14 residues. Trimming shortened V by 4 bases and J by 4 bases, and 11 bases separated the two germline ends. CDR3 loop: CASSTPTPGNTIYF. Here the CDR3 DNA reads TGTGCCAGTAGTACCCCTACCCCCGGAAACACCATATATTTT.

The chain combines TRBV5-1 with TRBJ1-6; D is ambiguous. The CDR3 length is 16 residues. Germline CDR1 and CDR2: SGHRS and YFSETQ. V dropped 4 bases and J dropped 5 bases, with 16 bases sitting between them. The CDR3 DNA reads as TGCGCCAGCAGCGAGCTAGACGGTTCTAATAATTCACCCCTCCACTTT. Its protein is CASSELDGSNNSPLHF.

This chain uses TRBV19 with TRBJ2-1; maybe TRBD1 (6 bases). This CDR3 has 15 amino acids. The V and J ends lost 5 bases and 3 bases respectively, with 14 bases between them. Germline-derived CDR1 and CDR2 are LNHDA and SQIVND (reference sequence). CDR3: CASSPRQVIYNEQFF. DNA for the CDR3: TGTGCCAGTAGTCCTCGACAGGTCATCTACAATGAGCAGTTCTTC.

The chain has TRBV2 and TRBJ2-1; TRBD1 matches at 9 bases. Germline V CDR1 and CDR2: SNHLY, FYNNEI. V shed 5 bases, J shed 9 bases, and the junction held 5 bases outside the gene matches. This CDR3 spans 13 amino acids. Written as DNA, the CDR3 is TGTGCCAGCAGTAGACAGGGGGGCGGTGAGCAGTTCTTC. Its translation is CASSRQGGGEQFF.

This clone was counted a few times. The J gene is TRBJ1-5, the V gene TRBV10-3, with a weak D call TRBD1 (6 bases). The CDR3 length is 14 residues. Germline assignment: CDR1 ENHRY and CDR2 SYGVKD. V was trimmed by 2 bases and J by 3 bases, leaving 8 bases between them. CDR3 protein: CAISEGQPNQPQHF. The DNA for the CDR3 is TGTGCCATCAGTGAGGGACAGCCCAATCAGCCCCAGCATTTT.

V and J are TRBV19 and TRBJ2-1; 10 bases match TRBD2. Germline V gene sequence: CDR1 LNHDA, CDR2 SQIVND (reference sequence). V lost 10 bases, J lost 9 bases, and 21 bases stayed unmatched. The CDR3 has 17 residues. The CDR3 here is CATKKPRQREGRGEQFF. The CDR3 region has the DNA TGTGCCACCAAGAAACCCAGACAGCGGGAGGGCCGTGGTGAGCAGTTCTTC.

This clone is labeled medium-sized. The genes are TRBV6-4 and TRBJ2-3, with 15 bases fitting TRBD2. The germline V gene has CDR1 MRHNA and CDR2 SNTAGT. Trimming removed 4 bases from V and 4 bases from J; junction bases left unmatched: 3. The CDR3 runs 16 residues. CDR3 nucleotides: TGTGCCAGCAGTGCCGGACTAGCGGGAGGGCCAGATACGCAGTATTTT. It is translated as CASSAGLAGGPDTQYF.